This note documents a single TCR beta chain sequence. The CDR3 has 14 amino acids. Per germline, CDR1 SNHLY and CDR2 FYNNEI. Trimming removed 3 bases from V and 1 base from J, with 8 bases in between. The repertoire was sequenced with immunoSEQ multiplex PCR; TCRdb's copy has only in-frame clones and lacks some. The sample carries tens of thousands of clones, 75% to 95% recorded once. Time point defined: peripheral blood 6 weeks after treatment start. Sampling of each patient yielded between 1 and 8 specimens, collected pretreatment and on-treatment. The source of the sample is a study of PD-L1 blockade in urothelial cancer. Study context: After treatment start, blood was analyzed at 3 weeks (second dose) and at 6 weeks. Blood samples had a median of around 150,000 T cells.

The specimen was PBMCs, collected around atezolizumab (anti-PD-L1) treatment. The rearrangement joins TRBV2 to TRBJ2-3; D unclear. This receptor was taken from a man between 65 and 85 years old with urothelial cancer. The CDR3 DNA sequence: TGTGCCAGCAGTGACCCGTCAGGCACAGATACGCAGTATTTT. Amino acids: CASSDPSGTDTQYF.